This T cell receptor (beta chain) was recovered during a study of blood T cell repertoires in COVID-19. With 3 bases removed from V and 2 bases from J, the gap between germline ends came to 5 bases. The germline V gene has CDR1 SGHNT and CDR2 YYREEE (reference sequence). This CDR3 is 12 amino acids long. Some clones are missing from TCRdb's copy, which holds only in-frame ones; the method was immunoSEQ multiplex PCR. The profile shows fewer than 85,000 clones, 70% to 90% of them singletons. Input material: peripheral blood. The receptor comes from a woman aged 60-75 years with acute or convalescent COVID-19. The chain recombines TRBV5-4 with TRBJ1-1; D is ambiguous. CDR3 coding DNA: TGTGCCAGCAGCTCGGTAAACACTGAAGCTTTCTTT. It is translated as CASSSVNTEAFF. The full variable domain, completed using reference TRBV5-4 and TRBJ1-1, is ETGVTQSPTHLIKTRGQQVTLRCSSQSGHNTVSWYQQALGQGPQFIFQYYREEENGRGNFPPRFSGLQFPNYSSELNVNALELDDSALYLCASSSVNTEAFFGQGTRLTVV.